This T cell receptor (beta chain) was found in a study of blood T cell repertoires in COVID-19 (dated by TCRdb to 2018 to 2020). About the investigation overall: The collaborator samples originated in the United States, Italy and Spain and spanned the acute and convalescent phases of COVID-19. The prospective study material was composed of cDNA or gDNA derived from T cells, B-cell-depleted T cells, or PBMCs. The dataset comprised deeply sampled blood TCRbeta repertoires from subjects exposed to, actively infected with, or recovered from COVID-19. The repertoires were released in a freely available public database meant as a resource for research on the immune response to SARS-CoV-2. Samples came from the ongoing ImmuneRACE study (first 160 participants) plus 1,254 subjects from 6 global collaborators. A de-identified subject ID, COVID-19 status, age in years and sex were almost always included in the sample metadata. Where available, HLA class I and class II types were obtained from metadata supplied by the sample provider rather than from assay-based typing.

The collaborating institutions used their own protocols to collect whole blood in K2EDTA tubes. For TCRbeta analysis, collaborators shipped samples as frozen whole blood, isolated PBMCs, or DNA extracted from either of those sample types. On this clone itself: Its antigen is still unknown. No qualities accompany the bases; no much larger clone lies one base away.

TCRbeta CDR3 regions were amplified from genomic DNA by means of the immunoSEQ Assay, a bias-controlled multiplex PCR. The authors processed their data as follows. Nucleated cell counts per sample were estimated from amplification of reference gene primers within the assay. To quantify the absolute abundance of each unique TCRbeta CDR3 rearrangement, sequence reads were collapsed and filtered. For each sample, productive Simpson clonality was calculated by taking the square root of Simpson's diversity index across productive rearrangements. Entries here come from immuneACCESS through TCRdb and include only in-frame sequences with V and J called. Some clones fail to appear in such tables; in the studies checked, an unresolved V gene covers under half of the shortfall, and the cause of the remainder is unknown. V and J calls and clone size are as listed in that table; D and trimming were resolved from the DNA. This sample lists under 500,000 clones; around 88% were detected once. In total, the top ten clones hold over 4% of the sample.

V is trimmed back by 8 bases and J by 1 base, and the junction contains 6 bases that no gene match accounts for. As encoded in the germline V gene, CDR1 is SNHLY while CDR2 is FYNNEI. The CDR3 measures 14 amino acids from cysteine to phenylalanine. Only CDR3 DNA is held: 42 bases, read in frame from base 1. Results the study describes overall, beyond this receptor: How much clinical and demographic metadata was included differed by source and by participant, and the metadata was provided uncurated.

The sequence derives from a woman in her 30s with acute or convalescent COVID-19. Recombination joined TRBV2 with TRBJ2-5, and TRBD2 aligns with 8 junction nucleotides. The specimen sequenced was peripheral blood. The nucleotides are TGTGCCAGCTATCAGCGGGGGTCCCAAGAGACCCAGTACTTC. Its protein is CASYQRGSQETQYF.